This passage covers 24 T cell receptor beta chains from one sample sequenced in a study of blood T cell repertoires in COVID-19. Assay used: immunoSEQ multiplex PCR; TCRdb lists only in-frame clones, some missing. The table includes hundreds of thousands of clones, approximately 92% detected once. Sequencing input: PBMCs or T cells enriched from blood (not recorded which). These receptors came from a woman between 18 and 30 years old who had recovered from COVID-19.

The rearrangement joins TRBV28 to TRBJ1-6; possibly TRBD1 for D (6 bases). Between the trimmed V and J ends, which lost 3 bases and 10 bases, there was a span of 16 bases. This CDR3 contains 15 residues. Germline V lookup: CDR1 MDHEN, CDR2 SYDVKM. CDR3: CASSFNREGLSPLHF. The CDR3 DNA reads TGTGCCAGCAGTTTTAACAGGGAGGGGCTATCACCCCTCCACTTT.

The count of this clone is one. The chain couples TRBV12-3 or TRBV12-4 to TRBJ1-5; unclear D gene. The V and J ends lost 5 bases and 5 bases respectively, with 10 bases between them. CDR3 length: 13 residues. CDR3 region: CASSPGSYQPQHF. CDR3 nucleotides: TGTGCCAGCAGTCCCGGGTCGTATCAGCCCCAGCATTTT.

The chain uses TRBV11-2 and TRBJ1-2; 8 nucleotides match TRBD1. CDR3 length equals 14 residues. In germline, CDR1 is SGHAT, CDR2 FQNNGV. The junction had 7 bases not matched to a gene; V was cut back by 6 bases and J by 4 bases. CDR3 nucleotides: TGTGCCAGCAGACGGACAGGGTTCAGCTATGGCTACACCTTC. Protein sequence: CASRRTGFSYGYTF.

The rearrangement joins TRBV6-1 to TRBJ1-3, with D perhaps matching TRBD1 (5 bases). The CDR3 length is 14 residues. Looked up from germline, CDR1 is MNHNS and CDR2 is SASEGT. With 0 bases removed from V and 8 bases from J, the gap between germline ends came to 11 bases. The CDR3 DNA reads TGTGCCAGCAGTGAAGCGGGGCAGGCAGACACCATATATTTT. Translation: CASSEAGQADTIYF.

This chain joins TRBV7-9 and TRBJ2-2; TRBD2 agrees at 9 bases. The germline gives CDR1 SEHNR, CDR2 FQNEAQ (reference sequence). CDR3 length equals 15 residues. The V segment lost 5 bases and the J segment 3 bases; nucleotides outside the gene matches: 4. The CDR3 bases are TGTGCCAGCAGCGCGGGACTAGCCGACACCGGGGAGCTGTTTTTT. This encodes CASSAGLADTGELFF.

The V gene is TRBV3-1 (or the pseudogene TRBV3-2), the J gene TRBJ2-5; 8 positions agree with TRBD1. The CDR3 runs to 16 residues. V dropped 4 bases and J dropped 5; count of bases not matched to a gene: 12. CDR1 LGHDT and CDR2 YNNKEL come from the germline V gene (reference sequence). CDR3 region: CASSPLTGAGRETQYF. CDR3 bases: TGTGCCAGCAGCCCTCTGACAGGGGCAGGTAGGGAGACCCAGTACTTC.

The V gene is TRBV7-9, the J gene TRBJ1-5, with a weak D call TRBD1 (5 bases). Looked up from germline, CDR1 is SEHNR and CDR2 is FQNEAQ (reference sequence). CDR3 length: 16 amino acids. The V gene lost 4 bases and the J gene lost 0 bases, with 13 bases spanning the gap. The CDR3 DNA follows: TGTGCCAGCAGCTCGACAGAACACAATAGCAATCAGCCCCAGCATTTT. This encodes CASSSTEHNSNQPQHF. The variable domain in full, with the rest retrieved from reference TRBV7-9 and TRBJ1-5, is DTGVSQNPRHKITKRGQNVTFRCDPISEHNRLYWYRQTLGQGPEFLTYFQNEAQLEKSRLLSDRFSAERPKGSFSTLEIQRTEQGDSAMYLCASSSTEHNSNQPQHFGDGTRLSIL.

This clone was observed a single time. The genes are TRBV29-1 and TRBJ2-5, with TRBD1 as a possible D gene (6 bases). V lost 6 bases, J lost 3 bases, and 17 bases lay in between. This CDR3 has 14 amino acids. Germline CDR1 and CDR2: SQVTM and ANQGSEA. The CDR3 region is CSVPGTSGKETQYF. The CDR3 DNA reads TGCAGCGTACCCGGGACATCGGGGAAAGAGACCCAGTACTTC. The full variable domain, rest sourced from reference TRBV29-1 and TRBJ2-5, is SAVISQKPSRDICQRGTSLTIQCQVDSQVTMMFWYRQQPGQSLTLIATANQGSEATYESGFVIDKFPISRPNLTFSTLTVSNMSPEDSSIYLCSVPGTSGKETQYFGPGTRLLVL.

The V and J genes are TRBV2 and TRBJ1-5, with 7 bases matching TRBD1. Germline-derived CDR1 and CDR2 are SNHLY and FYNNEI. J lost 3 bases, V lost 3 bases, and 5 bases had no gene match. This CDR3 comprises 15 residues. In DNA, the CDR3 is TGTGCCAGCAGTGAGGGGGACAGTCTCAATCAGCCCCAGCATTTT. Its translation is CASSEGDSLNQPQHF.

In DNA, the CDR3 is TGTGCCAGCAGTTTCGCCGGGACAGAGCCCATGAACACTGAAGCTTTCTTT. It specifies CASSFAGTEPMNTEAFF. The V and J genes are TRBV11-2 and TRBJ1-1; 7 nucleotides line up with TRBD1. CDR1 is SGHAT and CDR2 is FQNNGV in the germline V gene. J lost 0 bases, V lost 6 bases, and 13 bases had no gene match. The CDR3 is made up of 17 amino acids.

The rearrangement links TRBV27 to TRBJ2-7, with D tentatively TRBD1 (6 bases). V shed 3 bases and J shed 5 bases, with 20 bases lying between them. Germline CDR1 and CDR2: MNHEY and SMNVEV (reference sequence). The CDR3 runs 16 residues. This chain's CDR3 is CASSFLPLKTGDEQYF. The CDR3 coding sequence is TGTGCCAGCAGTTTCCTCCCCTTAAAGACAGGTGACGAGCAGTACTTC.

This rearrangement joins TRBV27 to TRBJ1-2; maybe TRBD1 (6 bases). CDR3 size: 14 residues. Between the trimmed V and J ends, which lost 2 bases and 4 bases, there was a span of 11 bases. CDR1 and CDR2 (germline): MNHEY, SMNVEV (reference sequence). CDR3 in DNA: TGTGCCAGCAGTTTAAGGGACACGGGCTATGGCTACACCTTC. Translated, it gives CASSLRDTGYGYTF.

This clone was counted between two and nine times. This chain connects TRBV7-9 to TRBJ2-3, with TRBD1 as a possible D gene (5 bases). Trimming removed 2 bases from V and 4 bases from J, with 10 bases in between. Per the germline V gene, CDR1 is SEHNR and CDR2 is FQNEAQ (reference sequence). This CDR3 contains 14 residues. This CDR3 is CASSLYQGADTQYF. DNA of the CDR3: TGTGCCAGCAGCTTATACCAGGGCGCAGATACGCAGTATTTT.

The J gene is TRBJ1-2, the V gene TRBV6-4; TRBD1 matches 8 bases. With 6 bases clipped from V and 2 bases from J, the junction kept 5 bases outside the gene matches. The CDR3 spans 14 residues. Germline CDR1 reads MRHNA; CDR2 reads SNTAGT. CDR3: CASSPTGANYGYTF. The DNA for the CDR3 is TGTGCCAGCAGCCCGACAGGGGCCAACTATGGCTACACCTTC.

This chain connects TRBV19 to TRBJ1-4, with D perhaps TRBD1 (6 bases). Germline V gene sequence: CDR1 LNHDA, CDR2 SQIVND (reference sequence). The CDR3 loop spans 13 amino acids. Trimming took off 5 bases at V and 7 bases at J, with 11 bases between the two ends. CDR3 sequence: CASSGGAGEKLFF. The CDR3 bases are TGTGCCAGTAGTGGGGGCGCAGGTGAAAAACTGTTTTTT.

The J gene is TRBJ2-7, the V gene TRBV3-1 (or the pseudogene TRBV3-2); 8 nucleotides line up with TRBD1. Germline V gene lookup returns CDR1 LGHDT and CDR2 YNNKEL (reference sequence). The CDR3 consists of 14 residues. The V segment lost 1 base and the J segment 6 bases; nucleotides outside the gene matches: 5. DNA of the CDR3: TGTGCCAGCAGCCAAGTCCGGGACAGGAGCGAGCAGTACTTC. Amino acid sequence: CASSQVRDRSEQYF.

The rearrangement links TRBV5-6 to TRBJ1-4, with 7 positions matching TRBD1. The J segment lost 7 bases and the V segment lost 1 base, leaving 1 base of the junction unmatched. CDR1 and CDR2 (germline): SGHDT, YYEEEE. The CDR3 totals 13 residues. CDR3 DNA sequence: TGTGCCAGCAGCTTGACAGGGGTTGAAAAACTGTTTTTT. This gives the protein CASSLTGVEKLFF.

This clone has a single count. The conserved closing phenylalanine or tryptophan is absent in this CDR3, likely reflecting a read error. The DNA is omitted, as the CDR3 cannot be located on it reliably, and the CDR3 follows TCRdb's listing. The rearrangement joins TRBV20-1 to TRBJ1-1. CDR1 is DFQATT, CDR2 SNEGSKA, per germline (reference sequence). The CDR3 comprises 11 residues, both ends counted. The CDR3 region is CSARPWAGVLL.

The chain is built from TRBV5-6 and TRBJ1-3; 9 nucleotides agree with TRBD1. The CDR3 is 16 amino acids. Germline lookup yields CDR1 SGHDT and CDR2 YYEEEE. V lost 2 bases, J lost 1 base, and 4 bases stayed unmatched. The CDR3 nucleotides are TGTGCCAGCAGCTTCACAGGGGGCAGGTCTGGAAACACCATATATTTT. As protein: CASSFTGGRSGNTIYF.

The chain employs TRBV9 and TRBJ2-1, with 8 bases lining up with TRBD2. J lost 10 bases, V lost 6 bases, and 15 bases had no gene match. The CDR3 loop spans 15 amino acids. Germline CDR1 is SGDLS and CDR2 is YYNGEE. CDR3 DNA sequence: TGTGCCAGCAACCCAGCCCTCGGGGGGGGTGGGGAGCAGTTCTTC. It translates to CASNPALGGGGEQFF. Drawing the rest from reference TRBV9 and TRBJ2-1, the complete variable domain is DSGVTQTPKHLITATGQRVTLRCSPRSGDLSVYWYQQSLDQGLQFLIQYYNGEERAKGNILERFSAQQFPDLHSELNLSSLELGDSALYFCASNPALGGGGEQFFGPGTRLTVL.

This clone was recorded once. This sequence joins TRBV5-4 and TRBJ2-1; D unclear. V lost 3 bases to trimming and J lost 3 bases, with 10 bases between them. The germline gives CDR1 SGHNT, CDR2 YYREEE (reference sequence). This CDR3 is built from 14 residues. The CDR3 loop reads CASSSPLGYNEQFF. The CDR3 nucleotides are TGTGCCAGCAGCTCCCCCCTCGGCTACAATGAGCAGTTCTTC.

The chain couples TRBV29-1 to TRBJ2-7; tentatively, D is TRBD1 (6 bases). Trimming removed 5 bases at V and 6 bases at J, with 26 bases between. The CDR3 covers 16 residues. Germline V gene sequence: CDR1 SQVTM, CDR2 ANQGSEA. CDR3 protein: CSVRGPTGHERSEQYF. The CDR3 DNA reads TGCAGCGTTAGAGGCCCCACGGGACATGAACGTTCCGAGCAGTACTTC.

The CDR3 region has the DNA TGTGCCATTCAGGCAGGGGGCTTTAATTCACCCCTCCACTTT. Protein sequence: CAIQAGGFNSPLHF. V is TRBV3-1 (or the pseudogene TRBV3-2) and J is TRBJ1-6, with 8 bases fitting TRBD1. The V gene end was trimmed by 10 bases and the J gene end by 6 bases; junction bases not matched to a gene: 8. The germline V gene encodes CDR1 LGHDT and CDR2 YNNKEL (reference sequence). The CDR3 sequence is 14 residues long.

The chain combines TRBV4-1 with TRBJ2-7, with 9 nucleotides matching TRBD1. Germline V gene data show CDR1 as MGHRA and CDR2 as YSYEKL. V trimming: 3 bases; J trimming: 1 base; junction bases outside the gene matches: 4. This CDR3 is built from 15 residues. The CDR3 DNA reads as TGCGCCAGCAGCCACACCGGGACAGGGTCCTACGAGCAGTACTTC. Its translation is CASSHTGTGSYEQYF.